The T cell receptor (beta chain) under discussion was sequenced for a study of response to subunit inactivated influenza vaccine. TCRdb re-called the RT-PCR reads through MiXCR, storing one row per CDR3 protein. This table holds 150,000 to 200,000 distinct CDR3 sequences, over 9.5% found once. CDR1 is MGHRA, CDR2 YSYEKL, per germline. The CDR3 totals 16 residues. V lost 2 bases, J lost 4 bases, and 11 bases stayed unmatched. These records were also assigned to another study, of T cells expressing NK-cell markers. That report adds: Synthesis of TCR beta cDNA relied on 5'RACE template switching carrying UMIs. 1.0-7.0% of CD8+ T cells in several donors belonged to dominant NKG2C+ clonotypes. The study found these clonotypes also leading the CD3+CD56-NKG2C+ fraction in a few donors.

The TCR comes from a man over 45 who received an inactivated influenza vaccine. The rearrangement links TRBV4-1 to TRBJ2-7, with TRBD2 matching over 7 bases. Material: CD8+ T cells sorted from PBMCs, obtained 11 to 12 days after vaccination. DNA for the CDR3: TGCGCCAGCAGCCAAACTGGCGGGAGTAAGCTGTACGAGCAGTACTTC. As protein: CASSQTGGSKLYEQYF.